This entry describes one T cell receptor beta chain. Its antigen is unknown. This sample was included in a study of cytomegalovirus exposure and HLA in healthy donors. Broader study findings: Owing to their indistinguishability, certain V segments, notably TRBV6-2 and TRBV6-3, were excluded. Links to common viral pathogens appeared, in a later analysis, for several of the most significant clusters.

Vbeta (60) and Jbeta (13) primers were used in the PCR. Clones were sequenced by immunoSEQ multiplex PCR, and TCRdb holds only the in-frame ones, with some missing. The sample lists some 78,000 clones; about 80% were seen once. The germline V and J ends were trimmed by 0 bases and 6 bases, with 17 bases remaining between them. CDR3 length: 15 residues. Germline V CDR1 and CDR2: GTSNPN, SVGIG (reference sequence). The receptor was derived from a man in his fifties in good health and CMV-seropositive. Material: PBMCs. The rearrangement joins TRBV30 to TRBJ1-2, with D tentatively TRBD1 (6 bases). CDR3 nucleotides: TGTGCCTGGAGTGTACCGGGCAGGGGAAAGAATGGCTACACCTTC. Its protein product is CAWSVPGRGKNGYTF. The complete variable domain, with remaining parts taken from reference TRBV30 and TRBJ1-2, reads SQTIHQWPATLVQPVGSPLSLECTVEGTSNPNLYWYRQAAGRGLQLLFYSVGIGQISSEVPQNLSASRPQDRQFILSSKKLLLSDSGFYLCAWSVPGRGKNGYTFGSGTRLTVV.